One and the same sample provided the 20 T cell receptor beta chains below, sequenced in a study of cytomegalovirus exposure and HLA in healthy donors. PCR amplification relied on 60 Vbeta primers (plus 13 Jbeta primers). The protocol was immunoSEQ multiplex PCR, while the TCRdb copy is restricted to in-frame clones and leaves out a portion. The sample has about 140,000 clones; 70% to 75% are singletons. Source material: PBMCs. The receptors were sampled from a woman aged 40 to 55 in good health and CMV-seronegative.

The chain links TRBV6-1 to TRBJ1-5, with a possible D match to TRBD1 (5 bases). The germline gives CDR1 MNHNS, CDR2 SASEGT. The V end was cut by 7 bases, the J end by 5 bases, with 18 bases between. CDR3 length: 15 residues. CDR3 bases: TGTGCCAGCAAAGATAGGGGAGGCAGGGATCAGCCCCAGCATTTT. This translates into CASKDRGGRDQPQHF.

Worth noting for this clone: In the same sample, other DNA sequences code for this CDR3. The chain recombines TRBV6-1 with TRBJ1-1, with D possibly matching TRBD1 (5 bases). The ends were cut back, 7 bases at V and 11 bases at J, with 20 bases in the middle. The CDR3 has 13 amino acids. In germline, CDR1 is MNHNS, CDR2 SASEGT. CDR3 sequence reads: CASNSGTGDSAFF. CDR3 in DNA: TGTGCCAGCAACTCCGGGACGGGGGACTCGGCTTTCTTT.

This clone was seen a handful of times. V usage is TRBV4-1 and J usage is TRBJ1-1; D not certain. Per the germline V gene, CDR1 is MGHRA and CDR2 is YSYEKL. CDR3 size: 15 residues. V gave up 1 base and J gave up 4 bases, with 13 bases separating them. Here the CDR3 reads CASSQVVSRATEAFF. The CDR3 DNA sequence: TGCGCCAGCAGCCAAGTTGTTAGCCGCGCCACTGAAGCTTTCTTT.

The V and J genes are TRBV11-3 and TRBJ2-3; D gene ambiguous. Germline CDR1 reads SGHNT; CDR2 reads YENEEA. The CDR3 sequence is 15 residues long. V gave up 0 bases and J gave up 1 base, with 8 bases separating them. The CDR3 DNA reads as TGTGCCAGCAGCTTAGACTATTCTGGCACAGATACGCAGTATTTT. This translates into CASSLDYSGTDTQYF.

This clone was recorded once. DNA for the CDR3: TGTGCCAGCAGTTTTTATAGGGACAGGAATAACTATGGCTACACCTTC. As protein: CASSFYRDRNNYGYTF. The chain carries TRBV27 and TRBJ1-2; 8 bases are shared with TRBD1. V lost 3 bases, J lost 1 base, and 7 bases stayed unmatched. Germline CDR1 reads MNHEY; CDR2 reads SMNVEV (reference sequence). The CDR3 is made up of 16 amino acids.

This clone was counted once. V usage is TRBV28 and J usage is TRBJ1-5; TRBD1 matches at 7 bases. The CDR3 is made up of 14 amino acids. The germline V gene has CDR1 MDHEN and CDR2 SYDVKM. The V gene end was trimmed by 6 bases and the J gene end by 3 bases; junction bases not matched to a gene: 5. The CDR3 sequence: CASSRQGFNQPQHF. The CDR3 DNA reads TGTGCCAGCAGCCGACAGGGCTTCAATCAGCCCCAGCATTTT.

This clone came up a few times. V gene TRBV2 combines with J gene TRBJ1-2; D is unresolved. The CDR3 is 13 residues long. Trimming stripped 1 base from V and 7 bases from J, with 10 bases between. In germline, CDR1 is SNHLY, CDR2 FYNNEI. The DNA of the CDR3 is TGTGCCAGCAGTGAAGGAGGTTTTGGTGGCTACACCTTC. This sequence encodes CASSEGGFGGYTF.

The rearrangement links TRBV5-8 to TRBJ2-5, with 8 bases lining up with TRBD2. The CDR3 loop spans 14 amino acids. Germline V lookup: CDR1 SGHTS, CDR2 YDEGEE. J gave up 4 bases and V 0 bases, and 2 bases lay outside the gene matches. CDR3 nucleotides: TGTGCCAGCAGCTTGGGGACTAGCCGAGAGACCCAGTACTTC. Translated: CASSLGTSRETQYF. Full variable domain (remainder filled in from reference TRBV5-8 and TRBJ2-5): EAGVTQSPTHLIKTRGQQATLRCSPISGHTSVYWYQQALGLGLQFLLWYDEGEERNRGNFPPRFSGRQFPNYSSELNVNALELEDSALYLCASSLGTSRETQYFGPGTRLLVL.

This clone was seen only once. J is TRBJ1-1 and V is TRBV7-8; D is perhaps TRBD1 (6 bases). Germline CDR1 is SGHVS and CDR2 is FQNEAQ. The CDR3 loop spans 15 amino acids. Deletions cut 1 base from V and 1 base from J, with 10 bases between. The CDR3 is CASSLGGQSNTEAFF. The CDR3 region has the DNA TGTGCCAGCAGCTTAGGCGGACAGTCGAACACTGAAGCTTTCTTT.

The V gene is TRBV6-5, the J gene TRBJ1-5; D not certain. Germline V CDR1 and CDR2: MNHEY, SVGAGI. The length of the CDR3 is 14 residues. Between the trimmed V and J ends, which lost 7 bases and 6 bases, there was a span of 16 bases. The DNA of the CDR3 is TGTGCCAGCAACCCCGCCGGTGGTATTCAGCCCCAGCATTTT. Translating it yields CASNPAGGIQPQHF.

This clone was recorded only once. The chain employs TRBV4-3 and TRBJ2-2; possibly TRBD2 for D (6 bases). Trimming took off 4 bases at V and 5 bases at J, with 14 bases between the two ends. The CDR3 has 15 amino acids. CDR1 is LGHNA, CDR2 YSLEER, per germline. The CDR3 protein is CASSRRYRETGELFF. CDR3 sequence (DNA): TGCGCCAGCAGCCGTAGGTACCGGGAGACCGGGGAGCTGTTTTTT.

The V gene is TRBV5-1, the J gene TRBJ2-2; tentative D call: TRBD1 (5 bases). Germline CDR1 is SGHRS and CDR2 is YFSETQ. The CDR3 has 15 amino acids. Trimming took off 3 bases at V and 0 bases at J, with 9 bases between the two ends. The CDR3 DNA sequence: TGCGCCAGCAGCTCCAGGACAACGAACACCGGGGAGCTGTTTTTT. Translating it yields CASSSRTTNTGELFF.

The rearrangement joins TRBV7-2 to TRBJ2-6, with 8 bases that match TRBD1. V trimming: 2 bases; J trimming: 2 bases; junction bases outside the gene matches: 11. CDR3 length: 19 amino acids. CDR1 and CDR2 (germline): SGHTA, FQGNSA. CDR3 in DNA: TGTGCCAGCAGCTTATCAGGACAGGGAAGGGGGACTGGGGCCAACGTCCTGACTTTC. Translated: CASSLSGQGRGTGANVLTF.

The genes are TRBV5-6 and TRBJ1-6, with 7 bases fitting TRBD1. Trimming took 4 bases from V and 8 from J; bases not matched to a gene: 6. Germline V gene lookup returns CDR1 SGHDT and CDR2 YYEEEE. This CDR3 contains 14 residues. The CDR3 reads CASSRTGQYSPLHF. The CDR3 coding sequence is TGTGCCAGCAGCCGAACGGGACAGTATTCACCCCTCCACTTT.

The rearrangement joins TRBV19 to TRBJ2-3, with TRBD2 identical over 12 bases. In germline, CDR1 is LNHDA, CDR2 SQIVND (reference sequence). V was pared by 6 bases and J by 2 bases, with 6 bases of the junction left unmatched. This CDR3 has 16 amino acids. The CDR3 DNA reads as TGTGCCAGTAGCCCTAGCGGGGGGGCCGACACAGATACGCAGTATTTT. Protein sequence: CASSPSGGADTDTQYF.

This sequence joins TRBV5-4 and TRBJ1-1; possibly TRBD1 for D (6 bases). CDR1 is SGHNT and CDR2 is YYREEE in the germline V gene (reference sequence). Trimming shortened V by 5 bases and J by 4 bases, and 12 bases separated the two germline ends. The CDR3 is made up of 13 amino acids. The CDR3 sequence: CASRGAGSTEAFF. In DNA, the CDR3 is TGTGCCAGCAGGGGGGCTGGAAGCACTGAAGCTTTCTTT.

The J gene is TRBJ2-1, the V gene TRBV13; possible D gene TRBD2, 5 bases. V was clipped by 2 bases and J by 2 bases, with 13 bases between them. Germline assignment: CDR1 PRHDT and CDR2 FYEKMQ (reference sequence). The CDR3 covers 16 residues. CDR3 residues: CASSLNGKGAYNEQFF. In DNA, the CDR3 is TGTGCCAGCAGCTTAAACGGGAAGGGAGCCTACAATGAGCAGTTCTTC.

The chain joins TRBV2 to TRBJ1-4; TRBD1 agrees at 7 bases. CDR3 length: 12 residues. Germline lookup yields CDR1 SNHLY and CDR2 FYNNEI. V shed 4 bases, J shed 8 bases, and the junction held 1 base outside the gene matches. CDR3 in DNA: TGTGCCAGCAGTGGGACAGGAGAAAAACTGTTTTTT. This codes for CASSGTGEKLFF.

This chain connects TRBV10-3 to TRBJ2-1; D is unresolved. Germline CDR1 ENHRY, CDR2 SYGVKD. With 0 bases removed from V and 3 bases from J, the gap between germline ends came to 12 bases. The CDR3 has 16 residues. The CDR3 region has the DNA TGTGCCATCAGTGAGTCGGTGGTGGGCCGCTACAATGAGCAGTTCTTC. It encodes CAISESVVGRYNEQFF.

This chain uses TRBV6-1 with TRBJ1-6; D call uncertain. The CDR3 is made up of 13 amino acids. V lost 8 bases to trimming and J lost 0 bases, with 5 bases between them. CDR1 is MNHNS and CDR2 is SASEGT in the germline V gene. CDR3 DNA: TGTGCCAGCTACAGCTCCTATAATTCACCCCTCCACTTT. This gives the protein CASYSSYNSPLHF.